This entry describes one T cell receptor beta chain. The donors, aged roughly 6 to 90, were healthy Caucasians from Russia. Per sample, extraction of total RNA gave at least 6 micrograms in every case. Germline lookup yields CDR1 SGHRS and CDR2 YFSETQ. This CDR3 is 15 amino acids long. V lost 3 bases and J lost 3, with 16 bases in between. The data stem from a study of blood T cells in healthy people across ages. Study overall: Template switching recovered approximately one barcoded beta molecule for every two T cells.

Sample-barcoded 5' priming and a J-beta primer mix drove a second PCR of roughly 6 to 12 cycles. Every cDNA molecule carried a tag from a template-switch adaptor bearing 12 random nucleotides. Using its own MiXCR run on the 5' RACE reads, TCRdb lists one record per CDR3 protein. The table records more than 750,000 distinct CDR3 sequences, about 28% of them present only once. In addition, the sample was reused for a study of T cells of mothers and their children.

The source material was blood. This receptor was taken from a woman between 40 and 55 years old in good health. The genes are TRBV5-1 and TRBJ2-7, with TRBD1 as a possible D gene (6 bases). CDR3 coding DNA: TGCGCCAGCAGCTACTCAGGGGCAGGCAACTACGAGCAGTACTTC. Translation gives CASSYSGAGNYEQYF. The full variable domain, completed using reference TRBV5-1 and TRBJ2-7, is KAGVTQTPRYLIKTRGQQVTLSCSPISGHRSVSWYQQTPGQGLQFLFEYFSETQRNKGNFPGRFSGRQFSNSRSEMNVSTLELGDSALYLCASSYSGAGNYEQYFGPGTRLTVT.